This T cell receptor (beta chain) stems from a study of cytomegalovirus exposure and HLA in healthy donors. Germline-derived CDR1 and CDR2 are SGHVS and FQNEAQ. The CDR3 runs to 15 residues. After removal of 4 bases from V and 2 bases from J, the junction contained 8 bases not matched to a gene. The PCR was carried out with 60 Vbeta primers and 13 Jbeta primers. The repertoire was sequenced with immunoSEQ multiplex PCR; TCRdb's copy has only in-frame clones and lacks some. The sample contains some 120,000 clones, roughly 74% of which appear only once. Sample: PBMCs. This TCR derives from a woman aged 50 to 60 in good health and CMV-seropositive. The chain is built from TRBV7-8 and TRBJ2-7; 7 nucleotides line up with TRBD1. The CDR3 reads CASSSWGQGAYEQYF. In DNA, the CDR3 is TGTGCCAGCAGCTCTTGGGGGCAGGGGGCCTACGAGCAGTACTTC. The variable domain in full, completed from reference TRBV7-8 and TRBJ2-7, reads GAGVSQSPRYKVAKRGQDVALRCDPISGHVSLFWYQQALGQGPEFLTYFQNEAQLDKSGLPSDRFFAERPEGSVSTLKIQRTQQEDSAVYLCASSSWGQGAYEQYFGPGTRLTVT.